This entry concerns a single T cell receptor (beta chain). The data originate from a study of cytotoxic CD8 clonotypes in ibrutinib-treated CLL. Overall study context: Enrolment comprised under twelve relapsed/refractory and roughly 15 treatment-naive patients; around 18 were IGHV unmutated. Samples yielded averages of about 250,000 productive templates and approximately 86,000 productive rearrangements.

Profiled with immunoSEQ multiplex PCR; TCRdb holds only in-frame clones, not every one. Of more than 60,000 clones listed, over 80% are singletons. Germline trimming cut 5 bases from V and 5 bases from J; bases unmatched to any gene: 3. This CDR3 region has 14 residues. Germline V lookup: CDR1 LNHDA, CDR2 SQIVND (reference sequence). This receptor was taken from a human donor with chronic lymphocytic leukemia. Sequencing was performed on PBMCs, taken after 24 months of ibrutinib treatment. V gene TRBV19 combines with J gene TRBJ2-1; 10 bases fit TRBD2. For the CDR3, the DNA is TGTGCCAGTAGTTTGGGACTAGCGAACAATGAGCAGTTCTTC. Its protein product is CASSLGLANNEQFF.